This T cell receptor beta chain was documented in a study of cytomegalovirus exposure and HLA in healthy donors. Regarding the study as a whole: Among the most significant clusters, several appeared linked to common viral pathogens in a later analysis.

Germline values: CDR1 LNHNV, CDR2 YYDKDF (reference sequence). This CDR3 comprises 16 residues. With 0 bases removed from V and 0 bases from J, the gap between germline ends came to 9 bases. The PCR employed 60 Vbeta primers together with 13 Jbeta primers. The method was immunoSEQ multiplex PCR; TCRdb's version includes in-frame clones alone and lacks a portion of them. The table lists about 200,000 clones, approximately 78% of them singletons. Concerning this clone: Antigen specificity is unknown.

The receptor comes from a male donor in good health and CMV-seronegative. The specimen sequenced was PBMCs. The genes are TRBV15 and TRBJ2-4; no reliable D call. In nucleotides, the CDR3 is TGTGCCACCAGCAGAGATGCGTCGTTAGCCAAAAACATTCAGTACTTC. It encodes CATSRDASLAKNIQYF.